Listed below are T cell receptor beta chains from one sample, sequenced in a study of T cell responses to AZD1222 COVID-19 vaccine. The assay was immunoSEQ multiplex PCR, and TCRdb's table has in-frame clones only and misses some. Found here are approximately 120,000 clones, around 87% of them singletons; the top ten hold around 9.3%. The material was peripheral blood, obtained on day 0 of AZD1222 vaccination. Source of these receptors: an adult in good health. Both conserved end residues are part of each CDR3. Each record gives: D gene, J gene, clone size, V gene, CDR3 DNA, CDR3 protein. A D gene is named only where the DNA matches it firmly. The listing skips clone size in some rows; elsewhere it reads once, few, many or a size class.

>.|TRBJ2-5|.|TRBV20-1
TGCAGTGCTAGTCTCAATCAAGAGACCCAGTACTTC
CSASLNQETQYF
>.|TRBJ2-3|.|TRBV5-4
TGTGCCAGCAGCTTGCACGGCGGAGGTCGCACAGATACGCAGTATTTT
CASSLHGGGRTDTQYF
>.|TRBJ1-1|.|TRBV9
TGTGCCAGCAGCCCCGGACAGTGGAACACTGAAGCTTTCTTT
CASSPGQWNTEAFF
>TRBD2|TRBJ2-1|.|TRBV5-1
TGCGCCAGCAGCCCGAGCGGGCTAGCGGGGGGCCATGAGCAGTTCTTC
CASSPSGLAGGHEQFF
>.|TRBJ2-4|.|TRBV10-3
TGTGCCATCAGTGCAGGCGGCTCGGGCAAAAACATTCAGTACTTC
CAISAGGSGKNIQYF
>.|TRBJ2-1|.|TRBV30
TGTGCCTGGAGTGTAATCGGGAACTACAATGAGCAGTTCTTC
CAWSVIGNYNEQFF
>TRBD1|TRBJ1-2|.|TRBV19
TGTGCCAGCACCCGGACAGGGGAGGGTGGCTACACCTTC
CASTRTGEGGYTF
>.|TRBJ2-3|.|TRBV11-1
TGTGCCAGCAGTGGCGAATTCACAGATACGCAGTATTTT
CASSGEFTDTQYF
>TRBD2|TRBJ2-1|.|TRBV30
TGTGCCTGGACATCCTGGCGGGGGGACTACAATGAGCAGTTCTTC
CAWTSWRGDYNEQFF
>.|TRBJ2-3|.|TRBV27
TGTGCCAGCAGTTTAGTACAGGGCTTGGATACGCAGTATTTT
CASSLVQGLDTQYF
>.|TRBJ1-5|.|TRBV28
TGTGCCAGCAGTTTATTGGGCATTCAGCCCCAGCATTTT
CASSLLGIQPQHF
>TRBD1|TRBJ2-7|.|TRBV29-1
TGCAGCGTAGAGGACAGGGACAGCTCCTACGAGCAGTACTTC
CSVEDRDSSYEQYF
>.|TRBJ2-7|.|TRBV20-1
TGCAGTGTCGAGAGCTCCTACGAGCAGTACTTC
CSVESSYEQYF
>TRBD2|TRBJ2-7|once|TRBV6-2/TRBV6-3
TGTGCCAGCAGTTACTCGACTAGCGCCTACGAGCAGTACTTC
CASSYSTSAYEQYF
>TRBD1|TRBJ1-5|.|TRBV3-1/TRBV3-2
TGTGCCAGCAGCCTGTGGGGACAGGGTGTCGGTCAGCCCCAGCATTTT
CASSLWGQGVGQPQHF
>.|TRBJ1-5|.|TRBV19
TGTGCCAGTAGTATAGGGCTGATTAGCAATCAGCCCCAGCATTTT
CASSIGLISNQPQHF
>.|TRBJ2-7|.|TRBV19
TGTGCCAGTAGTATTTTGGGGACAAGAGGCGAGCAGTACTTC
CASSILGTRGEQYF
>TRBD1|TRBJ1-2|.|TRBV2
TGTGCCAGCACCCTCCCGGGACAGGGGAACTATGGCTACACCTTC
CASTLPGQGNYGYTF
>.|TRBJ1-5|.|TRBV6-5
TGTGCCAGCAGTTGGACGGGGGGCAATCAGCCCCAGCATTTT
CASSWTGGNQPQHF
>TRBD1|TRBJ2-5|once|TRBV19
TGTGCCAGTAAGTGTCAGGGGGCGGTTAAGACCCAGTACTTC
CASKCQGAVKTQYF
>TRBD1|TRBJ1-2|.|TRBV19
TGTGCCAGTAGTAGCCCCAGGGGGCCGGTATGGGGCTACACCTTC
CASSSPRGPVWGYTF
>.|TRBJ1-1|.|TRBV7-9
TGTGCCAGCAGTTTACAGGTAAACACTGAAGCTTTCTTT
CASSLQVNTEAFF
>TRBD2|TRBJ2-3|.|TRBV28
TGTGCCAGCAGTAAGAGAAGCGGGAGTGAGGCAGATACGCAGTATTTT
CASSKRSGSEADTQYF
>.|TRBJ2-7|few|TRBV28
TGTGCCAGCAGTCCTCTGACGATATCCGGGACCGGACTATACGAGCAGTACTTC
CASSPLTISGTGLYEQYF
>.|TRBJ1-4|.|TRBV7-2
TGTGCCAGCAGCTACGGCTATGGAGGCCTCTATGAAAAACTGTTTTTT
CASSYGYGGLYEKLFF
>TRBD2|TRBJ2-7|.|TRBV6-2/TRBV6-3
TGTGCCAGCAGTATGGGACTAGCGGGAGCGTACGAGCAGTACTTC
CASSMGLAGAYEQYF
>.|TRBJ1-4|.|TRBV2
TGTGCCAGCAGTGACCTAGCCTTGGGGGGGAAGGGTGAAAAACTGTTTTTT
CASSDLALGGKGEKLFF
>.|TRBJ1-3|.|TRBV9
TGTGCCAGCAGCGTAGATGCCGGGTCTGGAAACACCATATATTTT
CASSVDAGSGNTIYF
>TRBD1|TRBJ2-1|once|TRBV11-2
TGTGCCAGCAGCGATCCCGGGACAGGGCACAATGAGCAGTTCTTC
CASSDPGTGHNEQFF
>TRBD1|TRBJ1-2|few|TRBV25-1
TGTGCCAGCAGTGATTCCAGGACAGGGACATATGGCTATGGCTACACCTTC
CASSDSRTGTYGYGYTF
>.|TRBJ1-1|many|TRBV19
TGTGCCAGTAGTATAGTCGGTCTGACTGAAGCTTTCTTT
CASSIVGLTEAFF
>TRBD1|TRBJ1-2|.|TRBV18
TGTGCCAGCTCTCCGGGACAGGGGGCTAACTATGGCTACACCTTC
CASSPGQGANYGYTF
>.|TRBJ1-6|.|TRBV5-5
TGTGCCAGCAGGCCTCTACCGGGGGCAGGGAATTCACCCCTCCACTTT
CASRPLPGAGNSPLHF
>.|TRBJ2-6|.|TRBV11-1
TGTGCCAGCAGCTCTAGGGATGCCGGGGCCAACGTCCTGACTTTC
CASSSRDAGANVLTF
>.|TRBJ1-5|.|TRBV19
TGTGCCAGTAGTATAGATCGAGGCAGCACGAGCAATCAGCCCCAGCATTTT
CASSIDRGSTSNQPQHF
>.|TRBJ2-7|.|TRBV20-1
TGCAGTGCTAGAGATAGAGGAGAAAAGTACTTC
CSARDRGEKYF
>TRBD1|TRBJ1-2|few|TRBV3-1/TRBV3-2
TGTGCCAGCAGCCAAGGCAGGGGGCCAACATCTACCTATGGCTACACCTTC
CASSQGRGPTSTYGYTF
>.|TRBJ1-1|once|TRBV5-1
TGCGCCAGCAGTTTTGCCGGGGGGATCACTGAAGCTTTCTTT
CASSFAGGITEAFF
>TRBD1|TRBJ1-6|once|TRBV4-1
TGCGCCAGCAGCCACAATGACAGGGAGAATTCACCCCTCCACTTT
CASSHNDRENSPLHF